The sequence of this T cell receptor (beta chain) was determined in a study of blood T cells in healthy people across ages. For the second PCR, which ran for 7 to 11 cycles, a sample-barcoded 5' primer and a J-beta primer mix were used. TCRdb reprocessed the 5' RACE reads with MiXCR, giving one entry per CDR3 protein. This sample has around 800,000 distinct CDR3 sequences, with under 45% found just once. In germline, CDR1 is MNHEY, CDR2 SMNVEV (reference sequence). This CDR3 is 15 amino acids long. Germline trimming cut 6 bases from V and 3 bases from J; bases unmatched to any gene: 8. Donors were systemically healthy Caucasian individuals from Russia aged about 6 to 95 years. There are a few counts of this clonotype.

This TCR was recovered from a man aged 55-75 years in good health. The sample was blood. This chain connects TRBV27 to TRBJ2-7; the match to TRBD2 covers 10 bases. CDR3 loop: CASSQERGGGYEQYF. CDR3 bases: TGTGCCAGCAGCCAAGAGCGGGGGGGTGGCTACGAGCAGTACTTC.